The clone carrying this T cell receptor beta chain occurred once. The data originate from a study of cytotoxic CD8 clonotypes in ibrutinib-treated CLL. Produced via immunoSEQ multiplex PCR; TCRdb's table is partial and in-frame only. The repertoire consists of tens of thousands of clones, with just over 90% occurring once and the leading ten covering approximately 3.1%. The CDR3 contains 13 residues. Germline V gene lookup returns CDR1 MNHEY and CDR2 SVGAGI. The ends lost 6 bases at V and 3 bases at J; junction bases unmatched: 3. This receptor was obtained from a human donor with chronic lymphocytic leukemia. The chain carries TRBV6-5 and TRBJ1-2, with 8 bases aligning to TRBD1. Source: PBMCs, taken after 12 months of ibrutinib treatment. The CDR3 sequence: CASRETGDYGYTF. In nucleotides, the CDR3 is TGTGCCAGCAGGGAGACAGGGGACTATGGCTACACCTTC.